These 20 T cell receptor beta chains came from one sample sequenced in a study of CD8 T cells in Susac syndrome. Reverse transcription of roughly 0.45 to 1 ug RNA used random hexamers. From the immunoSEQ multiplex PCR reads, TCRdb called clonotypes with MiXCR, one entry per CDR3 protein. Of 100,000 to 150,000 distinct CDR3 sequences in the sample, 93% were seen once. Sequenced material: CD4+ T cells from PBMCs. Receptors were obtained from a human donor with multiple sclerosis.

The V and J genes are TRBV20-1 and TRBJ2-5; D is undetermined. V was clipped by 3 bases and J by 2 bases, with 10 bases between them. Germline V gene sequence: CDR1 DFQATT, CDR2 SNEGSKA (reference sequence). The CDR3 consists of 13 residues. DNA for the CDR3: TGCAGTGCTAGGTTGGACGCTCAAGAGACCCAGTACTTC. Its translation is CSARLDAQETQYF.

The genes are TRBV5-1 and TRBJ1-1, with a tentative D call TRBD1 (5 bases). V was shortened by 3 bases and J by 1 base, with 16 bases between the two germline ends. Looked up from germline, CDR1 is SGHRS and CDR2 is YFSETQ. The CDR3 extends over 16 amino acids. The CDR3 coding sequence is TGCGCCAGCAGCTCTGGGACGGCTAGCCGGAACACTGAAGCTTTCTTT. The encoded protein is CASSSGTASRNTEAFF.

J is TRBJ1-5 and V is TRBV30; tentative D call: TRBD1 (6 bases). There are 14 residues in the CDR3. The ends were cut back, 7 bases at V and 2 bases at J, with 15 bases in the middle. The germline V gene encodes CDR1 GTSNPN and CDR2 SVGIG (reference sequence). CDR3: CAFTRRGGNQPQHF. The CDR3 DNA follows: TGTGCCTTCACTCGGAGGGGGGGCAATCAGCCCCAGCATTTT. The variable domain in full, completed from reference TRBV30 and TRBJ1-5, reads SQTIHQWPATLVQPVGSPLSLECTVEGTSNPNLYWYRQAAGRGLQLLFYSVGIGQISSEVPQNLSASRPQDRQFILSSKKLLLSDSGFYLCAFTRRGGNQPQHFGDGTRLSIL.

The chain uses TRBV6-2 or TRBV6-3 and TRBJ2-7; D could derive from TRBD1 or TRBD2 (5 bases each). There are 13 residues in the CDR3. V lost 11 bases, J lost 0 bases, and 14 bases lay in between. CDR1 is MNHEY and CDR2 is SVGEGT in the germline V gene. CDR3 in amino acids: CAGQRDRSYEQYF. CDR3 DNA sequence: TGTGCCGGACAACGGGACCGCTCCTACGAGCAGTACTTC.

The genes are TRBV7-9 and TRBJ2-7; the match to TRBD1 covers 8 bases. The CDR3 is 13 amino acids. CDR1 and CDR2 from the germline V gene are SEHNR and FQNEAQ (reference sequence). V lost 6 bases, J lost 11 bases, and 12 bases stayed unmatched. CDR3 loop: CASRRGQVGREYF. CDR3 DNA: TGTGCCAGCAGGAGGGGACAGGTGGGCCGAGAGTACTTC.

The V gene is TRBV3-1, the J gene TRBJ1-5; D not resolved. Germline CDR1 is LGHDT and CDR2 is YNNKEL (reference sequence). This CDR3 spans 14 amino acids. V was clipped by 2 bases and J by 3 bases, with 8 bases between them. In nucleotides, the CDR3 is TGTGCCAGCAGCCAAAACCCTTCCAATCAGCCCCAGCATTTT. This translates into CASSQNPSNQPQHF.

This clonotype appeared a single time. The chain joins TRBV2 to TRBJ2-5; the D gene could be TRBD1 or TRBD2 (5 bases each). V was shortened by 6 bases and J by 4 bases, with 15 bases between the two germline ends. The germline CDR1 and CDR2 sequences are SNHLY and FYNNEI. This CDR3 has 14 amino acids. The CDR3 region has the DNA TGTGCCAGCAGGGGCCGAGGGGTAGCAGAGACCCAGTACTTC. It translates to CASRGRGVAETQYF. The full variable domain, completed using reference TRBV2 and TRBJ2-5, is EPEVTQTPSHQVTQMGQEVILRCVPISNHLYFYWYRQILGQKVEFLVSFYNNEISEKSEIFDDQFSVERPDGSNFTLKIRSTKLEDSAMYFCASRGRGVAETQYFGPGTRLLVL.

This sequence joins TRBV4-2 and TRBJ1-2, with 10 bases that match TRBD1. J gave up 6 bases and V 1 base, and 2 bases lay outside the gene matches. Germline V gene lookup returns CDR1 LGHNA and CDR2 YNFKEQ. CDR3 size: 14 residues. CDR3 bases: TGTGCCAGCAGCCAAGCCGGGACAGGGGATGGCTACACCTTC. Its translation is CASSQAGTGDGYTF.

This clonotype has a single count. The V and J genes are TRBV6-6 and TRBJ2-2, with D perhaps matching TRBD1 (6 bases). There are 15 residues in the CDR3. Deletions cut 10 bases from V and 4 bases from J, with 19 bases between. The germline CDR1 and CDR2 sequences are MNHNY and SVGAGI (reference sequence). The CDR3 region is CATETGRRGTGELFF. In DNA form, the CDR3 reads TGTGCCACGGAAACGGGCCGCAGGGGCACCGGGGAGCTGTTTTTT.

The V gene is TRBV5-1, the J gene TRBJ2-7, with 11 bases aligning to TRBD1. V lost 4 bases to trimming and J lost 6 bases; unmatched junction nucleotides: 6. The CDR3 runs to 14 residues. CDR1 SGHRS and CDR2 YFSETQ come from the germline V gene. The CDR3 sequence: CASSADRGLREQYF. The CDR3, as DNA: TGCGCCAGCAGCGCGGACAGGGGGCTTCGCGAGCAGTACTTC.

The rearrangement joins TRBV30 to TRBJ2-7, with 10 positions matching TRBD1. The CDR3 is made up of 14 amino acids. Looked up from germline, CDR1 is GTSNPN and CDR2 is SVGIG (reference sequence). V was clipped by 3 bases and J by 3 bases; unmatched bases: 5. The CDR3 is CAWSRDRGLYEQYF. The DNA of the CDR3 is TGTGCCTGGAGCCGGGACAGGGGACTCTACGAGCAGTACTTC.

The chain couples TRBV2 to TRBJ1-2; no firm D call. V lost 5 bases and J lost 2, with 9 bases in between. The CDR3 totals 13 residues. Germline V gene sequence: CDR1 SNHLY, CDR2 FYNNEI. CDR3: CASSLDKNYGYTF. The CDR3 DNA reads as TGTGCCAGCAGTCTCGACAAGAACTATGGCTACACCTTC.

The chain carries TRBV10-3 and TRBJ2-5; possibly TRBD1 or TRBD2 for D (5 bases each). This CDR3 is built from 15 residues. CDR1 and CDR2 (germline): ENHRY, SYGVKD. Trimming took 4 bases from V and 4 from J, leaving 16 bases between them. The CDR3 protein is CAISGNGAGSETQYF. The CDR3 DNA sequence: TGTGCCATCAGTGGCAACGGGGCAGGGTCAGAGACCCAGTACTTC.

CDR3 protein: CASTAQRNTEAFF. In DNA form, the CDR3 reads TGTGCTAGTACAGCCCAGCGGAACACTGAAGCTTTCTTT. The V call is TRBV12-5, the J call TRBJ1-1; D uncertain. The CDR3 covers 13 residues. The germline V gene has CDR1 LGHNT and CDR2 FRNRAP. Between the trimmed V and J ends, which lost 8 bases and 1 base, there was a span of 11 bases.

The V gene is TRBV7-2, the J gene TRBJ1-1; D gene unclear. Germline V lookup: CDR1 SGHTA, CDR2 FQGNSA. V lost 1 base and J lost 9, with 9 bases in between. The CDR3 consists of 12 residues. This CDR3 reads CASSLVGFKAFF. The DNA of the CDR3 is TGTGCCAGCAGCTTAGTCGGGTTCAAAGCTTTCTTT.

The J gene is TRBJ2-6, the V gene TRBV5-5; 7 bases map to TRBD1. Germline V gives CDR1 SGHKS, CDR2 YYEKEE (reference sequence). V gave up 3 bases and J gave up 4 bases; unmatched junction bases: 7. The CDR3 is 16 amino acids. CDR3 bases: TGTGCCAGCAGCTCCACAGGGGTATCCGGGGCCAACGTCCTGACTTTC. Its protein is CASSSTGVSGANVLTF.

The chain links TRBV5-1 to TRBJ1-3; 7 bases are a match to TRBD1. The germline CDR1 and CDR2 sequences are SGHRS and YFSETQ. This CDR3 region has 15 residues. Trimming at V came to 4 bases and at J to 4 bases, leaving 8 bases not matched to a gene. The CDR3 spells CASSEQGDSGNTIYF. The CDR3 DNA reads TGCGCCAGCAGCGAGCAGGGGGATTCCGGAAACACCATATATTTT.

The rearrangement links TRBV7-2 to TRBJ2-5; the D is unclear. Germline CDR1 SGHTA, CDR2 FQGNSA. This CDR3 comprises 13 residues. Trimming took 2 bases from V and 3 from J, leaving 7 bases between them. The CDR3 nucleotides read TGTGCCAGCAGCTTAATAAGGGAAGAGACCCAGTACTTC. It translates to CASSLIREETQYF.

This chain uses TRBV7-9 with TRBJ2-2; D unclear. This CDR3 region has 14 residues. The germline V gene encodes CDR1 SEHNR and CDR2 FQNEAQ (reference sequence). The V gene lost 3 bases and the J gene lost 0 bases, with 5 bases spanning the gap. CDR3 protein: CASSFRPNTGELFF. In DNA form, the CDR3 reads TGTGCCAGCAGCTTTCGACCGAACACCGGGGAGCTGTTTTTT.

The gene calls are TRBV9 and TRBJ1-1; a weak D match, TRBD1 (6 bases). The V and J ends lost 4 bases and 4 bases respectively, with 14 bases between them. From germline, CDR1 is SGDLS and CDR2 YYNGEE. This CDR3 has 14 residues. The CDR3 coding sequence is TGTGCCAGCAGCACTGATACAGGGCGCACTGAAGCTTTCTTT. Protein product: CASSTDTGRTEAFF.